This T cell receptor beta chain was sequenced in a study of blood T cell repertoires in COVID-19. Study-wide background: PBMCs, B-cell-depleted T cells, or T cells were the source of the cDNA or gDNA that made up the material.

Repertoires were generated with immunoSEQ multiplex PCR, while TCRdb's copy carries only in-frame clones and drops some. Of 170,000 or so clones listed, around 85% are singletons. The CDR3 covers 20 residues. V gave up 3 bases and J gave up 0 bases; unmatched junction bases: 16. Germline lookup yields CDR1 SGHVS and CDR2 FNYEAQ. The sequence came from a man in his forties or fifties who had recovered from COVID-19. The gene calls are TRBV7-6 and TRBJ2-7; TRBD1 agrees at 11 bases. The sample taken for sequencing was PBMCs or T cells enriched from blood (not recorded which). This CDR3 is CASSLLAGTGGPTSSYEQYF. CDR3 bases: TGTGCCAGCAGCTTGCTCGCTGGGACAGGGGGGCCTACAAGCTCCTACGAGCAGTACTTC.